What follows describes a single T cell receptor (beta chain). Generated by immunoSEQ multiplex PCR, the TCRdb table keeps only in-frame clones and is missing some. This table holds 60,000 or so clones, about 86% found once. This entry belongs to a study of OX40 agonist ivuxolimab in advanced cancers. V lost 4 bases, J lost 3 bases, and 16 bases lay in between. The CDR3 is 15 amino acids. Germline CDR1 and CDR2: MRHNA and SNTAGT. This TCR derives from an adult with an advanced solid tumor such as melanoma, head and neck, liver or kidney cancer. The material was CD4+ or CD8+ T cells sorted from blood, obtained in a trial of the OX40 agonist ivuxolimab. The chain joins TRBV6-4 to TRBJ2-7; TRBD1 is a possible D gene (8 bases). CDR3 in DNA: TGTGCCAGCAGTGGGGAGACAGGGGAGGGCTACGAGCAGTACTTC. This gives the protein CASSGETGEGYEQYF.